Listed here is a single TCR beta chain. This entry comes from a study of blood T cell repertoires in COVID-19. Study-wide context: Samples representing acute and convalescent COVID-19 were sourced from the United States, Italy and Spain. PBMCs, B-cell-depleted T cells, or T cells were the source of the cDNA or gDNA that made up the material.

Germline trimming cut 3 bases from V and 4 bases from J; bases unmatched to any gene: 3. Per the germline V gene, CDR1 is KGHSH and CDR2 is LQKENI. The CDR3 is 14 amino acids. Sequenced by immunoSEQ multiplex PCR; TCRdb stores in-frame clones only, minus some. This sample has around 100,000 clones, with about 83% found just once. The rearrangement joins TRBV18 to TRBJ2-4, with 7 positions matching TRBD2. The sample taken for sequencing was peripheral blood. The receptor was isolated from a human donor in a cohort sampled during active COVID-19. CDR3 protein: CASSPRDYKNIQYF. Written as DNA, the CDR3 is TGTGCCAGCTCACCGCGGGACTATAAAAACATTCAGTACTTC.